What follows are 15 T cell receptor beta chains derived from one specimen sequenced in a study of low-dose radiotherapy and immunotherapy resistance in tumors. The time point denotes: before trial treatment. cDNA synthesis used a TRAV/TRBV-specific primer set for both chains. With a constant-region primer and a V-primer adapter, TCRs were subjected to 20 PCR cycles of amplification. TCRdb re-derived calls from the reads in MiXCR, one entry per CDR3 protein. The repertoire holds more than 85,000 distinct CDR3 sequences, with 9.4% as singletons. The specimen was PBMCs, collected before treatment. These receptors were collected from a male donor with prostate cancer.

This clonotype was recorded many times. The rearrangement joins TRBV27 to TRBJ2-1; D tentatively reads TRBD1 or TRBD2 (5 bases each). V lost 6 bases to trimming and J lost 9 bases, with 12 bases between them. The CDR3 is 12 residues long. Germline V gene lookup returns CDR1 MNHEY and CDR2 SMNVEV (reference sequence). The CDR3 loop is CASSLGVGEQFF. The CDR3 nucleotides read TGTGCCAGCAGCCTGGGGGTGGGTGAGCAGTTCTTC.

Ten or more counts support this clonotype. This chain links TRBV7-2 with TRBJ2-7; 8 bases are a match to TRBD2. J was trimmed by 4 bases and V by 4 bases; bases with no gene match: 9. The CDR3 is 15 amino acids. Germline lookup yields CDR1 SGHTA and CDR2 FQGNSA. The CDR3 sequence is CASSYNPGGGYEQYF. CDR3 in DNA: TGTGCCAGCAGCTACAACCCGGGGGGGGGATACGAGCAGTACTTC.

This clonotype was recorded at least ten times. The J gene is TRBJ2-7, the V gene TRBV30, with TRBD1 as a possible D gene (5 bases). Between the trimmed V and J ends, which lost 0 bases and 4 bases, there was a span of 7 bases. There are 12 residues in the CDR3. Germline values: CDR1 GTSNPN, CDR2 SVGIG (reference sequence). The CDR3 protein is CAWSVSGYEQYF. As DNA, the CDR3 is TGTGCCTGGAGTGTATCAGGGTACGAGCAGTACTTC.

Ten or more counts support this clonotype. V is TRBV7-9 and J is TRBJ2-2; TRBD1 matches 8 bases. V shed 5 bases, J shed 4 bases, and the junction held 9 bases outside the gene matches. The CDR3 runs 16 residues. Germline values: CDR1 SEHNR, CDR2 FQNEAQ (reference sequence). The CDR3 nucleotides read TGTGCCAGCAGCCCTCCCGGGCAGGGGGCCACCGGGGAGCTGTTTTTT. This gives the protein CASSPPGQGATGELFF. Together with reference TRBV7-9 and TRBJ2-2, the CDR3 gives the full variable domain: DTGVSQNPRHKITKRGQNVTFRCDPISEHNRLYWYRQTLGQGPEFLTYFQNEAQLEKSRLLSDRFSAERPKGSFSTLEIQRTEQGDSAMYLCASSPPGQGATGELFFGEGSRLTVL.

This clonotype was detected many times. The J gene is TRBJ2-3, the V gene TRBV4-2; possibly TRBD1 for D (5 bases). The CDR3 length is 17 residues. Germline values: CDR1 LGHNA, CDR2 YNFKEQ. V shed 0 bases and J shed 4 bases, with 17 bases lying between them. In nucleotides, the CDR3 is TGTGCCAGCAGCCAAGATCCGAAAGGGGCAGGTTCAGATACGCAGTATTTT. Translating gives CASSQDPKGAGSDTQYF.

This clonotype was seen many times. The chain combines TRBV5-1 with TRBJ2-6; D is unresolved. Germline loops: CDR1 SGHRS, CDR2 YFSETQ. This CDR3 comprises 17 residues. V lost 2 bases and J 0 bases, leaving 12 bases between the germline ends. CDR3 in DNA: TGCGCCAGCAGCTTAGAACATAACCCCTCTGGGGCCAACGTCCTGACTTTC. Translated: CASSLEHNPSGANVLTF.

This clonotype was counted many times. The chain uses TRBV13 and TRBJ2-5, with 9 bases fitting TRBD1. V trimming: 4 bases; J trimming: 0 bases; junction bases outside the gene matches: 9. The CDR3 runs to 17 residues. The germline gives CDR1 PRHDT, CDR2 FYEKMQ (reference sequence). The CDR3 is CASSSPGQGMDQETQYF. For the CDR3, the DNA is TGTGCCAGCAGCTCACCCGGACAGGGGATGGACCAAGAGACCCAGTACTTC.

This clonotype was counted at least ten times. This rearrangement joins TRBV6-6 to TRBJ2-7; D is possibly TRBD1 (5 bases). V was cut by 2 bases and J by 7 bases, with 15 bases left in between. Germline CDR1 MNHNY, CDR2 SVGAGI (reference sequence). The CDR3 has 14 residues. Here the CDR3 DNA reads TGTGCCAGCAGTTACGCTGAAACAGGTTCAGAGCAGTACTTC. Protein: CASSYAETGSEQYF.

This clonotype has a count of ten or more. J is TRBJ2-3 and V is TRBV20-1, with 8 bases that match TRBD1. Germline V lookup: CDR1 DFQATT, CDR2 SNEGSKA (reference sequence). The CDR3 extends over 14 amino acids. After removal of 5 bases from V and 2 bases from J, the junction contained 6 bases not matched to a gene. The CDR3 region is CSAPDRVYTDTQYF. DNA of the CDR3: TGCAGTGCTCCGGACAGGGTCTACACAGATACGCAGTATTTT.

This clonotype was detected many times. The chain joins TRBV20-1 to TRBJ1-1; D remains ambiguous. The CDR3 is 10 amino acids. The V gene lost 3 bases and the J gene lost 5 bases, with 4 bases spanning the gap. CDR1 and CDR2 from the germline V gene are DFQATT and SNEGSKA (reference sequence). The CDR3 nucleotides read TGCAGTGCTAGGGGTACTGAAGCTTTCTTT. The encoded protein is CSARGTEAFF.

The table lists this clonotype with many counts. The rearrangement joins TRBV28 to TRBJ2-6; 7 nucleotides agree with TRBD1. Germline V gene sequence: CDR1 MDHEN, CDR2 SYDVKM. The CDR3 is 20 amino acids. Unmatched junction bases numbered 17, after V lost 5 bases and J lost 1 base. The DNA for the CDR3 is TGTGCCAGCAGTCTCGACAGGGTGGGAAGAGTCTCATCTGGGGCCAACGTCCTGACTTTC. As protein: CASSLDRVGRVSSGANVLTF. Drawing the rest from reference TRBV28 and TRBJ2-6, the complete variable domain is DVKVTQSSRYLVKRTGEKVFLECVQDMDHENMFWYRQDPGLGLRLIYFSYDVKMKEKGDIPEGYSVSREKKERFSLILESASTNQTSMYLCASSLDRVGRVSSGANVLTFGAGSRLTVL.

Details on this clonotype: Given a far larger clone just one base away, this is likely a sequencing read error. This chain joins TRBV28 and TRBJ2-7; 8 bases line up with TRBD2. V was clipped by 1 base and J by 7 bases; unmatched bases: 9. This CDR3 region has 15 residues. The germline gives CDR1 MDHEN, CDR2 SYDVKM. Written as DNA, the CDR3 is TGTGCCAGCAGTTTATTCCAGCGGGGGTACAATGAGCAGTACTTC. This encodes CASSLFQRGYNEQYF.

Concerning this clonotype itself: A much larger clone sits a single nucleotide away, making a read error possible. J is TRBJ2-6 and V is TRBV6-2 or TRBV6-3; D is perhaps TRBD1 (5 bases). The germline gives CDR1 MNHEY, CDR2 SVGEGT. The CDR3 extends over 15 amino acids. V was pared by 6 bases and J by 2 bases, with 11 bases between. The CDR3 is CASRPWTPGANVLTF. In nucleotides, the CDR3 is TGTGCCAGCAGGCCTTGGACACCTGGGGCCAACGTCCTGACTTTC.

This clonotype was seen at least ten times. The CDR3 protein is CASSYSTRGIYEQYF. In nucleotides, the CDR3 is TGTGCCAGCAGTTACTCAACCCGAGGTATCTACGAGCAGTACTTC. The V and J genes are TRBV6-2 or TRBV6-3 and TRBJ2-7; D not certain. Germline CDR1 and CDR2: MNHEY and SVGEGT. V shed 0 bases and J shed 3 bases, with 12 bases lying between them. The CDR3 sequence is 15 residues long.

The table lists this clonotype with many counts. This chain connects TRBV29-1 to TRBJ2-1; D gene unclear. Germline V gene sequence: CDR1 SQVTM, CDR2 ANQGSEA. CDR3 length equals 13 residues. V lost 3 bases and J lost 0, with 6 bases in between. CDR3 residues: CSVEGSSYNEQFF. The DNA for the CDR3 is TGCAGCGTTGAGGGTAGCTCCTACAATGAGCAGTTCTTC.